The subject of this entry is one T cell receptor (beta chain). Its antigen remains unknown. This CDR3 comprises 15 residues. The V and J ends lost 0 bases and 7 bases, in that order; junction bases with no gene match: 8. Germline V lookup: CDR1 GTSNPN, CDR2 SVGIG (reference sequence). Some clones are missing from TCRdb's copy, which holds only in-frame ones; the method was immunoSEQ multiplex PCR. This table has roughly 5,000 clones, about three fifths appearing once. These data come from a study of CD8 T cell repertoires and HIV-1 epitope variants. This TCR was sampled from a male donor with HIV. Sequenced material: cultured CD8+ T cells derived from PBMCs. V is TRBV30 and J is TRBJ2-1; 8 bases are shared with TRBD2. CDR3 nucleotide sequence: TGTGCCTGGAGTGTACTTGCGGGGGGTAGTAATGAGCAGTTCTTC. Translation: CAWSVLAGGSNEQFF. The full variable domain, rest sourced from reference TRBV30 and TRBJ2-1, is SQTIHQWPATLVQPVGSPLSLECTVEGTSNPNLYWYRQAAGRGLQLLFYSVGIGQISSEVPQNLSASRPQDRQFILSSKKLLLSDSGFYLCAWSVLAGGSNEQFFGPGTRLTVL.